This T cell receptor (beta chain) was obtained from a study of blood T cell repertoires in COVID-19. Study-wide context: Acute-phase and convalescent COVID-19 samples originated in the United States, Italy and Spain. T cells, B-cell-depleted T cells, or PBMCs provided the cDNA or gDNA that served as material.

Original handling: Estimates of nucleated cell counts were drawn from the amplification of reference gene primers. Libraries were prepared by immunoSEQ multiplex PCR; TCRdb keeps only in-frame clonotypes and omits some of them. Clone size and the V and J calls come from that table; the DNA yielded D and trimming. The sample includes around 200,000 clones, about 87% of them seen just once. Germline assignment: CDR1 LNHDA and CDR2 SQIVND (reference sequence). The CDR3 has 14 amino acids. V lost 7 bases, J lost 4 bases, and 7 bases stayed unmatched. The TCR comes from a man aged 18 to 29 with active or convalescent COVID-19. The chain joins TRBV19 to TRBJ1-1; 9 bases map to TRBD1. Sequenced sample: peripheral blood. The CDR3 spells CASTAGTGTTEAFF. The CDR3 region has the DNA TGTGCCAGTACCGCCGGGACAGGGACCACTGAAGCTTTCTTT.